This T cell receptor beta chain was documented in a study of beta chain features in type 1 diabetes (dated by TCRdb to the late 2010s). Study-wide context: Mean age, gender distribution, total cell number and subset yield did not differ between patients and healthy donors. A total of roughly 100 million sorted cells were examined across all samples, and the number of cells per subset was strongly correlated with RNA yield. Whereas all 30 or so donors provided naive and central memory subsets, regulatory and stem cell-like memory subsets were isolated from just 8 patients and roughly 8 healthy donors. The study compared the TCRB repertoires of sorted circulating CD4+ T cell subsets in recently diagnosed type 1 diabetes patients with those in matched healthy donors.

With regard to this clone: Its antigen is unknown. Per-nucleotide qualities are absent, and no much larger clonotype sits a single base away.

The entire isolated RNA was reverse transcribed using the High Capacity cDNA Reverse Transcription Kit, and thus expressed TCRB transcripts were sequenced. Naive, central memory and regulatory T cell samples underwent deep immunoSEQ sequencing, averaging about 3.57 million total reads per sample. Sorted cells were lysed in RLT buffer, and RNA was extracted using DNase-treated RNeasy Micro or Mini kits according to cell number. To prevent cross-contamination, every cell subset was processed on its own, while patient and healthy donor samples were processed together. Using the immunoSEQ multiplex PCR, TCRB sequences were amplified from cDNA into 87-bp fragments spanning the CDR3 region. The amplicons were sequenced using the Illumina HiSeq platform. The paper's data handling went like this. PCR bias was computationally corrected using synthetic template baselines, reads within Hamming distance 2 were collapsed, and singletons that could not be merged were discarded. By aligning reads against IMGT, V, D and J genes, CDR3 length, and insertions or deletions at six rearrangement sites were assigned. Within each subset, clonotype counts were normalized to the number of sorted cells before true diversity and Gini coefficients were calculated with the tcR R package. Repertoire sharing was quantified using the overlap coefficient calculated on TCRB nucleotide sequences. Drawn from immuneACCESS, this table holds only the in-frame rearrangements with V and J called that TCRdb kept. Clones are partly lost; checked studies trace under half to an unresolved V gene and leave the rest unexplained. For V, J and clone size, that table is used; D and trimming come from the DNA. This sample has over 100,000 clones in its table, and 16% of those were observed once. 2% to 3% of the sample lies in the top ten.

The paper as a whole reports these results and caveats: Naive, central memory and regulatory TCRB repertoires appeared more similar among patients than among healthy donors. HLA sub-analyses involved small numbers of individuals, so any influence of HLA type on TCRB rearrangement remained unresolved. Because cDNA was sequenced instead of genomic DNA, activated cells with high expression could be over-represented, although the groups did not differ in activation or CD3 levels. Fewer insertions and more nucleotide deletions at VDJ recombination sites were observed in patients with type 1 diabetes, implying thymic rearrangement abnormalities. Type 1 diabetes patients showed a moderate but significant shortening of TCRB CDR3 length in all four CD4+ subsets. PCR may preferentially amplify shorter templates, but because patient and control samples were amplified and corrected together, any resulting skew would affect both groups equally.

V is shortened by 0 bases, J by 1 base, and the region joining them spans 8 bases. The cysteine opens and the phenylalanine closes a CDR3 of 14 amino acids. Only CDR3 DNA remains: 42 bases, in frame from the first base. CDR1 and CDR2 were assigned from the germline V gene as SGHRS and YFSETQ. From each donor, a single peripheral blood sample of 100 to 150 mL on average was drawn into heparinised tubes. A BD FACSAria II was used to sort naive, central memory, regulatory and stem cell-like memory CD4+ T cells with a panel that included CD45RO, CCR7, CD25, CD127, CD95 and CD27. Purity was above 95% for every sorted population. PBMCs were isolated right away by Lymphoprep density gradient centrifugation and were stained directly, without culture. So that batch effects would be minimized, each experiment stained and sorted samples in pairs, pairing one healthy donor with one patient.

Rearrangement joined TRBV5-1 to TRBJ2-7, with the D segment identity uncertain. This sequence originates from a man aged 30 to 39 with type 1 diabetes. Source material: central memory CD4+ T cells from blood. The DNA sequence is given as TGCGCCAGCAGCTTGGAACCATCTTCCTACGAGCAGTACTTC. This codes for CASSLEPSSYEQYF.